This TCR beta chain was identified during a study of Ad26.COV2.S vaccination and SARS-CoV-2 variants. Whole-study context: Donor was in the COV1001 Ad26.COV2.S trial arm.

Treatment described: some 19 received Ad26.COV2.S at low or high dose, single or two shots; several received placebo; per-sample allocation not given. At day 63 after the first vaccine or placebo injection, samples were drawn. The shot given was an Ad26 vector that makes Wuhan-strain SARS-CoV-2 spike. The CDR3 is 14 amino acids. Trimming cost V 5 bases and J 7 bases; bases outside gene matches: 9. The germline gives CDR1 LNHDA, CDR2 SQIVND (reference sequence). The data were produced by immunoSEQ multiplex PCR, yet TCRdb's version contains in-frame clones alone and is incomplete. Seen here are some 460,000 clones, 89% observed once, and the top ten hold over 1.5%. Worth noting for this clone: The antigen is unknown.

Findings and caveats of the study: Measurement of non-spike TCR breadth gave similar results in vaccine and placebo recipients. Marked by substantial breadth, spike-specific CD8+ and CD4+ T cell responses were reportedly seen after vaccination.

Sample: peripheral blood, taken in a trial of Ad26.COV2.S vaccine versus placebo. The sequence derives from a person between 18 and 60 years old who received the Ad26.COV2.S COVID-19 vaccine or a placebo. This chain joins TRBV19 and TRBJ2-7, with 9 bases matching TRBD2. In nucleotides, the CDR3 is TGTGCCAGTAGTCCGGGACTAGCTATGGGGGAGCAGTACTTC. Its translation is CASSPGLAMGEQYF.